This T cell receptor (beta chain) was documented in a study of T cell repertoires in cytomegalovirus infection. Background on the study: Epitope selection comprised recently identified HLA-C-restricted CMV epitopes and well-studied HLA-B-restricted CMV epitopes. Carrying CMV and the relevant HLA type showed in public TCR beta signatures. General study results and limits: CMV-specific TCR beta clonotypes restricted by HLA-C were the ones dominating the ex vivo response.

The CDR3 has 13 residues. The germline V gene encodes CDR1 LNHDA and CDR2 SQIVND (reference sequence). The V gene lost 3 bases and the J gene lost 0 bases, with 5 bases spanning the gap. This clonotype was detected ten times or more. What it binds is unknown. One entry per CDR3 protein results from TCRdb running MiXCR on the reads. The data show over 40,000 distinct CDR3 sequences, with approximately 19% seen just once and roughly 53% held by the top ten. Sample: CD8+ T cells from cultured PBMCs, taken from culture after CMV antigen stimulation. The chain links TRBV19 to TRBJ2-5; possible D gene TRBD1, 5 bases. The clonotype was recovered from a human donor in good health (CMV status not recorded). Some clones in this sample may be carry-over from other donors' samples. CDR3 in amino acids: CASSIRDQETQYF. In DNA form, the CDR3 reads TGTGCCAGTAGTATCAGGGACCAAGAGACCCAGTACTTC.